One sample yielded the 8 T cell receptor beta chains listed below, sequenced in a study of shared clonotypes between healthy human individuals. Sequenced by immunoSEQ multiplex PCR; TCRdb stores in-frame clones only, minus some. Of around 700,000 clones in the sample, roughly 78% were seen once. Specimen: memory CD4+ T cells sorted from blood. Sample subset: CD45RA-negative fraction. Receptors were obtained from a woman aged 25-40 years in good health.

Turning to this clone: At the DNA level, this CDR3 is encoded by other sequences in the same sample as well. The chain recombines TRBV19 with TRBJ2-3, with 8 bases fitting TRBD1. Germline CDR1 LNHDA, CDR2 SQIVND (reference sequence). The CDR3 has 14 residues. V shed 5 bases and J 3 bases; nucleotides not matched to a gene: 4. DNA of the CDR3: TGTGCCAGTAGTCCCGGACAGGGAACAGATACGCAGTATTTT. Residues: CASSPGQGTDTQYF.

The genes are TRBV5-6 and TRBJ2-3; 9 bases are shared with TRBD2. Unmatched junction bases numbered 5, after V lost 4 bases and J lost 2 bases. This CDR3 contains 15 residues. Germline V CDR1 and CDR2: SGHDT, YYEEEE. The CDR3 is CASSPTSGLTDTQYF. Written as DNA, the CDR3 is TGTGCCAGCAGCCCAACTAGCGGGCTCACAGATACGCAGTATTTT.

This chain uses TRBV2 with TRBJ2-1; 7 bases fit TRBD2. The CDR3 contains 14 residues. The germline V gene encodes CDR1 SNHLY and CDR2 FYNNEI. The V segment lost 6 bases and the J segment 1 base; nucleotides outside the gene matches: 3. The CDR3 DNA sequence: TGTGCCAGCAGGCCGGGAGGTTCCTACAATGAGCAGTTCTTC. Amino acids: CASRPGGSYNEQFF.

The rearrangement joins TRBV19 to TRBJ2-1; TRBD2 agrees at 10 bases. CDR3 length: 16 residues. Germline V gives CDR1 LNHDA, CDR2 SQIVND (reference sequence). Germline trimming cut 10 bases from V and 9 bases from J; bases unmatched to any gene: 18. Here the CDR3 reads CATKRPGTSDRCEQFF. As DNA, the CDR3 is TGTGCCACAAAAAGACCCGGGACTAGCGATCGTTGTGAGCAGTTCTTC.

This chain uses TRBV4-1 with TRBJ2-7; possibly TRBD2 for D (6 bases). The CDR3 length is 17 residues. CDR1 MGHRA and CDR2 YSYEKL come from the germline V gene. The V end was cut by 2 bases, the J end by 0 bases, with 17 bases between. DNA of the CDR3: TGCGCCAGCAGCCAAAACCCCACGGATAGCGGCTCCTACGAGCAGTACTTC. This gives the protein CASSQNPTDSGSYEQYF.

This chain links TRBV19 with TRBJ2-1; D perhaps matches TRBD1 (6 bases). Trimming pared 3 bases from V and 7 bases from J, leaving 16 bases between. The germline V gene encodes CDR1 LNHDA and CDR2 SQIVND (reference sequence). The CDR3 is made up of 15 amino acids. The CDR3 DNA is TGTGCCAGTAGTATCAACAGGGACCAGGTAAATGAGCAGTTCTTC. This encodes CASSINRDQVNEQFF.

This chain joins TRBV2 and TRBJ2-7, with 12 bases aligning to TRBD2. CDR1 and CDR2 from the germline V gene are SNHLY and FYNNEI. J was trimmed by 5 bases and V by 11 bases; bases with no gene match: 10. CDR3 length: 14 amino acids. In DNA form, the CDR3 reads TGTGCCTCGTCCGGACTAGCGGGAATCAACGAGCAGTACTTC. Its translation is CASSGLAGINEQYF.

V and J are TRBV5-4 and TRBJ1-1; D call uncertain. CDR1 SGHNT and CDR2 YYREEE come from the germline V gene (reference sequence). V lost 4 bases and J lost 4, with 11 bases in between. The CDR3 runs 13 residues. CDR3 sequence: CASSPLSRTEAFF. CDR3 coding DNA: TGTGCCAGCAGCCCCTTAAGCCGCACTGAAGCTTTCTTT.